This entry concerns a single TCR beta chain. The antigen remains undetermined. CDR1 SEHNR and CDR2 FQNEAQ come from the germline V gene (reference sequence). V shed 5 bases and J shed 2 bases, with 10 bases lying between them. CDR3 length: 14 amino acids. Antigen-specific CD4+ T cells were first expanded with viral peptide pools by the ViraFEST assay and only then sequenced. Scientists isolated CD4+ T cells after a roughly ten-day culture period ended. Vaccinated participants had no history of SARS-CoV-2 infection and tested negative for nucleocapsid antibodies. This sample is part of a study of vaccination effects on CD4 cells after COVID-19. The protocol was immunoSEQ multiplex PCR, while the TCRdb copy is restricted to in-frame clones and leaves out a portion. The sample has tens of thousands of clones, 60% to 80% seen once; the top ten hold approximately 6%. Study-level points and caveats: In the late period after vaccination, infection- and vaccine-induced clones contracted markedly.

The chain links TRBV7-9 to TRBJ2-1, with D tentatively TRBD2 (6 bases). Sequenced material: CD4+ T cells from PBMCs cultured with HCoV-OC43 spike peptides, taken before COVID-19 vaccination. Subset in this sample: HCoV-OC43 spike overlapping peptide pool stimulation. The source is a human donor who received a COVID-19 vaccine. CDR3 in amino acids: CASSTRGTYNEQFF. The CDR3 nucleotides read TGTGCCAGCAGCACGCGGGGAACCTACAATGAGCAGTTCTTC.